The rows below give T cell receptor beta chains drawn from one sample of a study of T cells after yellow fever vaccination. One entry per CDR3 protein, called by TCRdb with MiXCR from the 5' RACE reads. The sample holds hundreds of thousands of distinct CDR3 sequences, 8.7% seen once. The sequencing used PBMCs, collected on the day of the first yellow fever vaccination. Receptor source: a man younger than 35 who received the YFV17D yellow fever vaccine. Each CDR3 is given with its conserved first and last residue.

len: 16
j_gene: TRBJ1-1
v_gene: TRBV27
CDR3aa: CASSPQPGRMNTEAFF

len: 14
j_gene: TRBJ2-3
v_gene: TRBV10-3
CDR3aa: CAIKSGERSDTQYF

len: 14
j_gene: TRBJ1-1
v_gene: TRBV27
CDR3aa: CASSDSLTNVEAFF

len: 14
j_gene: TRBJ1-6
v_gene: TRBV20-1
CDR3aa: CSATPPQYNSPLHF

len: 15
j_gene: TRBJ1-4
v_gene: TRBV3-1
CDR3aa: CASSQEGTTNEKLFF

len: 12
j_gene: TRBJ1-1
v_gene: TRBV29-1
CDR3aa: CSVSGRAAQAFF

len: 15
j_gene: TRBJ1-3
v_gene: TRBV12-3/TRBV12-4
CDR3aa: CASSLGPASGNTIYF

len: 16
j_gene: TRBJ2-7
v_gene: TRBV9
CDR3aa: CASSAQAGGGSWEQYF

len: 16
j_gene: TRBJ2-3
v_gene: TRBV20-1
CDR3aa: CSAVNPGGGLPDTQYF

len: 16
j_gene: TRBJ2-1
v_gene: TRBV25-1
CDR3aa: CASSELQGVSYNEQFF

len: 14
j_gene: TRBJ1-3
v_gene: TRBV25-1
CDR3aa: CASKDRLSGNTIYF

len: 17
j_gene: TRBJ1-1
v_gene: TRBV4-2
CDR3aa: CASSQDFVGSRGGGAFF

len: 15
j_gene: TRBJ2-1
v_gene: TRBV7-2
CDR3aa: CASSLLAGGLGEQFF

len: 17
j_gene: TRBJ2-7
v_gene: TRBV5-4
CDR3aa: CASSLGPLGGVPYEQYF

len: 14
j_gene: TRBJ2-7
v_gene: TRBV2
CDR3aa: CASSEVVAGATPYF

len: 14
j_gene: TRBJ1-5
v_gene: TRBV28
CDR3aa: CASSLWQGDQPQHF

len: 17
j_gene: TRBJ1-1
v_gene: TRBV24-1
CDR3aa: CATSDRRDPGPDAEAFF

len: 17
j_gene: TRBJ1-6
v_gene: TRBV5-5
CDR3aa: CASSLDNWTGSNSPLHF

len: 12
j_gene: TRBJ1-5
v_gene: TRBV12-3/TRBV12-4
CDR3aa: CASSPPGKPQHF

len: 18
j_gene: TRBJ1-6
v_gene: TRBV20-1
CDR3aa: CSAADLGGSSSYNSPLHF

len: 14
j_gene: TRBJ1-1
v_gene: TRBV20-1
CDR3aa: CSARVPQGNTEAFF

len: 14
j_gene: TRBJ1-1
v_gene: TRBV12-3/TRBV12-4
CDR3aa: CASSFSTVGTEAFF

len: 14
j_gene: TRBJ2-2
v_gene: TRBV7-2
CDR3aa: CASSWKLNTGELFF

len: 12
j_gene: TRBJ2-1
v_gene: TRBV25-1
CDR3aa: CASSVIPTGLFF

len: 14
j_gene: TRBJ2-3
v_gene: TRBV7-6
CDR3aa: CASSLGGYPDTQYF

len: 14
j_gene: TRBJ2-5
v_gene: TRBV7-2
CDR3aa: CASSSRLSQETQYF

len: 19
j_gene: TRBJ2-5
v_gene: TRBV5-6
CDR3aa: CASSLWEWTSGGQGETQYF

len: 15
j_gene: TRBJ2-1
v_gene: TRBV7-2
CDR3aa: CASSLGAAERMGQFF

len: 15
j_gene: TRBJ2-5
v_gene: TRBV9
CDR3aa: CASSVEGGNQETQYF

len: 19
j_gene: TRBJ1-1
v_gene: TRBV12-3/TRBV12-4
CDR3aa: CASSSSSRGVKGGNTEAFF

len: 15
j_gene: TRBJ1-5
v_gene: TRBV4-2
CDR3aa: CASSQDLQTNQPQHF